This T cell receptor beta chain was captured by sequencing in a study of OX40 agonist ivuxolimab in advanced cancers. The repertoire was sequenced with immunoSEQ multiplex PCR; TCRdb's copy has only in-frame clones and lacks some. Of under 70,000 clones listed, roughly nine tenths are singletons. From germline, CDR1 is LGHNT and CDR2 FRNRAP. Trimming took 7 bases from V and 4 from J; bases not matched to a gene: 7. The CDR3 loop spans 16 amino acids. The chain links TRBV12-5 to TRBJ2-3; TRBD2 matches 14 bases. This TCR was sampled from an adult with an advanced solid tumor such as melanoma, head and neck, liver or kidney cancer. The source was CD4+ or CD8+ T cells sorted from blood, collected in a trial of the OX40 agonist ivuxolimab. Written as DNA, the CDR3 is TGTGCTAGTGCCCCGGGACTAGCGGGGGCCCCAGATACGCAGTATTTT. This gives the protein CASAPGLAGAPDTQYF. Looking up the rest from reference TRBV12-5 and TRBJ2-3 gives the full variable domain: DARVTQTPRHKVTEMGQEVTMRCQPILGHNTVFWYRQTMMQGLELLAYFRNRAPLDDSGMPKDRFSAEMPDATLATLKIQPSEPRDSAVYFCASAPGLAGAPDTQYFGPGTRLTVL.